The following is a TCR beta chain sequence with its context. Assignment of participants to cohorts was predicated upon participant-reported clinical history. Donors in Cohort 3 counted as recovered after two negative PCRs, clearance, or symptom resolution. This sample stems from a study of blood T cell repertoires in COVID-19. Study overall: PBMCs, B-cell-depleted T cells, or T cells provided the cDNA or gDNA that made up the material.

The data were produced by immunoSEQ multiplex PCR, yet TCRdb's version contains in-frame clones alone and is incomplete. This repertoire shows about 330,000 clones, approximately 89% found once; its top ten account for about 4.7%. The source material was PBMCs or T cells enriched from blood (not recorded which). This TCR was recovered from a man between 25 and 39 years old who had recovered from COVID-19.

DNA of the CDR3: TGTGCCAGCAGTGAAACGGGGGATCTTTCACCCCTCCACTTT. Residues: CASSETGDLSPLHF. This sequence joins TRBV6-1 and TRBJ1-6; D may be TRBD1 (5 bases). The CDR3 contains 14 residues. The germline gives CDR1 MNHNS, CDR2 SASEGT. Trimming removed 2 bases at V and 9 bases at J, with 11 bases between.